This T cell receptor (beta chain) was identified in a study of shared clonotypes between healthy human individuals (dated by TCRdb to 2019 to 2021). In terms of the full investigation: Two women and a few men aged 18 to 49 years were included in the cohort. For each donor, CD4 naive and CD4 memory were each run on three plates, CD8 naive on two plates, and CD8 memory on one plate. Between about 0.85 and 8.9 billion PBMCs per donor were obtained by leukapheresis. Blood TCR repertoires of roughly five healthy adults were deeply sequenced to estimate repertoire size and the extent of clonotype sharing between individuals. Libraries were prepared and TCR repertoires were sequenced by different laboratories using diverse techniques, in order to increase sequencing depth and limit assay-specific biases. General study outcomes and caveats: Because the study included only a small number of donors, the genetic and exposure-history diversity represented was limited. Approximately 5% of naive CD4, roughly 3.5% of naive CD8, about 2.5% of memory CD4, and 0.4% of memory CD8 clonotypes were shared across several donors. Pairwise subsampling led to the expectation that sequencing depth would affect the degree of clonotype sharing among donors. Incomplete sequencing was indicated by rarefaction of sorted-subset datasets, despite the large sequencing depth. Naive subsets generally had larger estimated clonotype richness than memory subsets did. Sampling was limited to blood, and TCR repertoires in tissue likely differ from TCR repertoires in blood. Higher generation probabilities were observed for clonotypes shared by all four sorted-subset donors than for non-shared clonotypes.

Using the deep immunoSEQ assay, TCR CDR3 regions were amplified from genomic DNA by multiplex PCR. For each cell subset, the extracted genomic DNA was distributed evenly across all wells of several immunoSEQ 96-well plates, and each plate served as one replicate. For sorted subsets, each replicate PCR was loaded with about 200 ng genomic DNA, equivalent to 30,000 or so T cell genomes. Purified libraries were quantified with a Qubit 3.0 fluorometer, sized on a Bioanalyzer 2100, and re-quantified with the KAPA Library Quantification kit. Each immunoSEQ 96-well plate was sequenced on its own single-read 150-cycle Illumina NextSeq 550 flow cell. Processing in the source paper ran as follows. The immunoSEQ output contained only junctional sequences without quality scores, so filtering could not match that applied to full-length reads. Sequences were annotated with PyIR, a Python wrapper for IgBLAST v1.9, using IMGT germline references to assign V/J genes and CDR3. Reads were filtered out if the reads had weak V/J assignments (E-value above 1e-6), no CDR3, stop codons, out-of-frame junctions, or ambiguous translated residues. V3J clonotypes were defined by identical inferred V gene, J gene, and CDR3 amino acid sequence. The percentage overlap between two repertoires was calculated by dividing the number of shared unique clonotypes by the size of the smaller repertoire. Richness of each repertoire was evaluated using RTK rarefaction, the Chao1 estimator, and Recon v2.1 estimates of unobserved clonotypes. OLGA was used to compute generation probabilities for all TCRbeta clonotypes that the gDNA method yielded from a few donors. TCRdb mirrors the immuneACCESS table, restricted to in-frame sequences. Some clones are absent from its copies; in checked studies, under half trace to an unresolved V gene, and the reason for the others is unknown. That table supplies the V and J calls and clone size; D and trimming were determined from the DNA. The sample has around 2.5 million clones on record, roughly 93% of them singletons. The leading ten clones occupy about 0.38% of the sample.

Via the germline V gene, CDR1 is SGHNT and CDR2 YENEEA. V drops 1 base and J drops 5 bases, leaving 12 bases in between. The CDR3 has 15 amino acids, counting the end cysteine and phenylalanine. Only the CDR3 DNA is retained, 45 bases long and in frame from the first base. Healthy HIV-negative adults with no recently reported acute infections or vaccinations were included as donors. Every donor was a Caucasian adult living in Nashville, Tennessee, USA. CD4+ T cells were enriched through magnetic negative selection, after which naive cells were positively selected on CD45RA and the remaining negative fraction served as the memory subset. After blood collection by leukapheresis, PBMCs were isolated using Ficoll-Histopaque density gradient centrifugation and then cryopreserved in the vapor phase of liquid nitrogen. Analytical flow cytometry was used to check the purity and quantity of each magnetically sorted T cell population. Each sorted fraction had its genomic DNA isolated and then quantified by UV absorbance on a Nanodrop 2000c.

Worth noting for this clone: No cognate antigen has been identified for it. Per-nucleotide qualities are absent, and no much larger clonotype sits a single base away.

Material for sequencing was naive CD4+ T cells from PBMCs. The cell subset or site tag for this specimen amounts to: CD45RA+ positively selected. The sequence is built from TRBV11-3 and TRBJ2-1; no confident D gene assignment can be made. The receptor was isolated from a man between 18 and 35 years old in good health. Some clones in this sample may be carry-over from other donors' samples. The base sequence is TGTGCCAGCAGCTTAGCCGGCGTACTGGACAATGAGCAGTTCTTC. This codes for CASSLAGVLDNEQFF.